This TCR beta chain was recorded in a study of blood T cell repertoires in COVID-19 (TCRdb year 2020). As for the study more broadly: The collaborator samples originated in the United States, Italy and Spain and spanned the acute and convalescent phases of COVID-19. The material from the prospective study consisted of cDNA or gDNA derived from T cells, B-cell-depleted T cells, or PBMCs. Deeply sampled blood TCRbeta repertoires from subjects exposed to, actively infected with, or recovered from COVID-19 were included in the dataset. A freely available public database, intended as a resource for researchers studying the immune response to SARS-CoV-2, is where the repertoires were released. The samples were drawn from two sources: the first 160 participants of the ongoing ImmuneRACE study, and fewer than 1,500 subjects contributed by 6 global collaborators. Nearly every sample came with metadata listing a de-identified subject ID, COVID-19 status, age in years and sex. Where available, HLA class I and class II types were taken from metadata supplied by the sample provider and were not determined by assay-based typing.

The germline V gene yields KGHSH for CDR1 and LQKENI for CDR2. The V end loses 4 bases and the J end loses 5 bases, and a stretch of 21 bases separates them. Reading from cysteine to phenylalanine, the CDR3 counts 16 amino acids. The read is trimmed to its CDR3 DNA, 48 bases read in frame from base 1. General findings and caveats noted by the study authors: Clinical and demographic metadata were provided uncurated, with the amount varying by source and participant.

The immunoSEQ Assay, a bias-controlled multiplex PCR, was used to amplify TCRbeta CDR3 regions from genomic DNA. Turning to the authors' computational methods: Nucleated cell counts per sample were estimated from amplification of reference gene primers within the assay. To quantify the absolute abundance of each unique TCRbeta CDR3 rearrangement, sequence reads were collapsed and filtered. For each sample, productive Simpson clonality was calculated by taking the square root of Simpson's diversity index across productive rearrangements. This is the immuneACCESS table as TCRdb keeps it, with only in-frame sequences that have V and J called. A part of the clones is gone; compared with another copy, unresolved V genes explain less than half, and the rest is unexplained. The V and J calls and clone size are taken from that table; D and trimming were inferred from the DNA. The sample table contains over 350,000 clones; only one count was recorded for nearly 90% of them. The ten top clones hold approximately 2% of the sample.

On this clone itself: The antigen it recognizes is unknown. Base qualities were left out, and no much larger clone turns up one base away.

Enrolling through a virtual design, the prospective study's participants ranged in age from about 18 to 89 years and lived across about two dozen United States geographic areas. In the prospective study, cohorts were assigned on the basis of participant-reported clinical history obtained from a screening survey and a study questionnaire. Each participant in the prospective study had whole blood, serum and a nasopharyngeal or oropharyngeal swab collected by mobile phlebotomists. Participants in the prospective study had the option to provide additional blood draws and questionnaires over an approximately two-month period. Prospective study blood samples were shipped either frozen or at room temperature before DNA extraction.

The sequence was collected from a woman younger than 30 with acute COVID-19. The sequence is built from TRBV18 and TRBJ2-7; the best D guess is TRBD1, with 5 bases matching. The source material was PBMCs or T cells enriched from blood (not recorded which). The CDR3 reads CASSHNWTRTGHEQYF. The DNA sequence is given as TGTGCCAGCTCACACAATTGGACACGGACCGGACACGAGCAGTACTTC.